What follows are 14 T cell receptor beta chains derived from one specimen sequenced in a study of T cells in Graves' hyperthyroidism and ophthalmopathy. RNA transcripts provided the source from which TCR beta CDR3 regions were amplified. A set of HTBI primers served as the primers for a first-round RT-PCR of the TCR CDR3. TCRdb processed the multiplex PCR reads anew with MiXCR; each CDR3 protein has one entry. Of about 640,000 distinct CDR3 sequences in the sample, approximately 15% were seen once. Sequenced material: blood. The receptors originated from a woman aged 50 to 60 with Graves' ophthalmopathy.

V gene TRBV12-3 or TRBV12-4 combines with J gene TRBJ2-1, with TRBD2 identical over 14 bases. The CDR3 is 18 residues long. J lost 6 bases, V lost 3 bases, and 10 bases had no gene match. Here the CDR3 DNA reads TGTGCCAGCAGTTTCCAGGGACTAGCGGGAGACGGGGTCAATGAGCAGTTCTTC. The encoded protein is CASSFQGLAGDGVNEQFF.

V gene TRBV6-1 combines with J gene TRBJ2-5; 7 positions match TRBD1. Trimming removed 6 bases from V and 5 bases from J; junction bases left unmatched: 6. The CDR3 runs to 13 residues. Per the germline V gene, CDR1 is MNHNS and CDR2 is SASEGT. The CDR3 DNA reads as TGTGCCAGCAGATCCACAGGGGCGGAGACCCAGTACTTC. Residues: CASRSTGAETQYF.

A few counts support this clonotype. The DNA of the CDR3 is TGTGCCAGCAGCCGTGGACCCATCGGGCCGGCGTTAAGGGGAAACACCATATATTTT. Amino acids: CASSRGPIGPALRGNTIYF. This chain uses TRBV7-2 with TRBJ1-3; D call uncertain. Germline CDR1 SGHTA, CDR2 FQGNSA. Trimming pared 5 bases from V and 4 bases from J, leaving 27 bases between. This CDR3 comprises 19 residues. Full variable domain (remainder filled in from reference TRBV7-2 and TRBJ1-3): GAGVSQSPSNKVTEKGKDVELRCDPISGHTALYWYRQSLGQGLEFLIYFQGNSAPDKSGLPSDRFSAERTGGSVSTLTIQRTQQEDSAVYLCASSRGPIGPALRGNTIYFGEGSWLTVV.

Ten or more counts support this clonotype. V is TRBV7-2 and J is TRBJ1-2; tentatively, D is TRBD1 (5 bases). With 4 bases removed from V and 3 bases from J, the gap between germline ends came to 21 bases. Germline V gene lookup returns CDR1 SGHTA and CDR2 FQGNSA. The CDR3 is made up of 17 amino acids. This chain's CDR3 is CASSWDSRGSGHYGYTF. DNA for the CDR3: TGTGCCAGCAGCTGGGACTCAAGGGGTTCCGGGCACTATGGCTACACCTTC.

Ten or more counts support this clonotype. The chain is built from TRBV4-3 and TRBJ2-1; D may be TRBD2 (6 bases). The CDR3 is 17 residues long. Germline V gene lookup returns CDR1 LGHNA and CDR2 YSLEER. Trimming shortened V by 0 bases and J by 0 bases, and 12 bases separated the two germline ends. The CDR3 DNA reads TGCGCCAGCAGCCAAGATACTAGCACCTACTCCTACAATGAGCAGTTCTTC. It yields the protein CASSQDTSTYSYNEQFF.

The CDR3 DNA reads as TGTGCCAGCAGTGAATATGGTAGCAACCTGGGGACCCAGTACTTC. It yields the protein CASSEYGSNLGTQYF. The genes are TRBV25-1 and TRBJ2-5; D remains ambiguous. The CDR3 loop spans 15 amino acids. Germline assignment: CDR1 MGHDK and CDR2 SYGVNS. Deletions cut 0 bases from V and 7 bases from J, with 15 bases between.

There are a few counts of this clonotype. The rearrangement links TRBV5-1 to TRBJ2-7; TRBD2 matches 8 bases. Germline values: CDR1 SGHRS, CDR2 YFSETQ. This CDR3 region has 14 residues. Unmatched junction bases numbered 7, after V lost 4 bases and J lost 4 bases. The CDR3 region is CASSQSSGTYEQYF. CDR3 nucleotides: TGCGCCAGCAGCCAGAGTAGCGGGACGTACGAGCAGTACTTC.

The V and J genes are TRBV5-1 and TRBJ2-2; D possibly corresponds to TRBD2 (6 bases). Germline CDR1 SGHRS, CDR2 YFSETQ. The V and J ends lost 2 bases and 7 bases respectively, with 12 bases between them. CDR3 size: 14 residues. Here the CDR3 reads CASSLGGLVGELFF. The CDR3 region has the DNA TGCGCCAGCAGCTTAGGAGGGTTGGTCGGGGAGCTGTTTTTT.

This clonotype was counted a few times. The CDR3 here is CASSTKVTSVGSNEQFF. CDR3 DNA sequence: TGTGCCAGCAGCACTAAGGTGACTAGCGTCGGCTCCAATGAGCAGTTCTTC. V is TRBV7-3 and J is TRBJ2-1, with TRBD2 matching over 8 bases. From germline, CDR1 is SGHTA and CDR2 FQGTGA. This CDR3 is 17 amino acids long. V trimming: 5 bases; J trimming: 6 bases; junction bases outside the gene matches: 15.

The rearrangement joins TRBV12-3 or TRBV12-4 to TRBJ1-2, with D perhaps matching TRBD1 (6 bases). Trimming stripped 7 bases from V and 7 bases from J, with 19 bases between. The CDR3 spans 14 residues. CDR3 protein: CASTPGTPSFGYTF. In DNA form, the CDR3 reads TGTGCCAGCACCCCAGGGACACCCTCGTTTGGCTACACCTTC.

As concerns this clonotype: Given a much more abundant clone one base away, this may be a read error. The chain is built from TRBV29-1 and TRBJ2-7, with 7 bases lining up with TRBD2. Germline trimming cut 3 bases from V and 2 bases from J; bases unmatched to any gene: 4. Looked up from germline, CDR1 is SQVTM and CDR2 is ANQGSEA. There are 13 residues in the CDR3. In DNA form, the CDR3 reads TGCAGCGTTGATAGACTAGCTCCCTACGAGCAGTACTTC. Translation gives CSVDRLAPYEQYF.

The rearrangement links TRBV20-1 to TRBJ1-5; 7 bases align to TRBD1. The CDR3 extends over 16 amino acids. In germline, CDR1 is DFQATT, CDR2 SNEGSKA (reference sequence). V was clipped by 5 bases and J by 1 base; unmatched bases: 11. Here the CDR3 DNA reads TGCAGTGCTGGGTCACAGGGGACTGGAAGCAATCAGCCCCAGCATTTT. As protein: CSAGSQGTGSNQPQHF.

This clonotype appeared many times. CDR3 loop: CASSVSGTAQETQYF. The CDR3 bases are TGTGCCAGCAGTGTCAGTGGGACAGCACAAGAGACCCAGTACTTC. J is TRBJ2-5 and V is TRBV6-2 or TRBV6-3; TRBD1 agrees at 7 bases. Germline loops: CDR1 MNHEY, CDR2 SVGEGT. This CDR3 region has 15 residues. V shed 5 bases, J shed 2 bases, and the junction held 8 bases outside the gene matches.

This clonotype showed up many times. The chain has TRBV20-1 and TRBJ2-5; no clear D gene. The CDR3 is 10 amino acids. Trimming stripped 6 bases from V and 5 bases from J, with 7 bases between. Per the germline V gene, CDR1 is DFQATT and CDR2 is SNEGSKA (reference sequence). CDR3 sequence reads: CSAGGETQYF. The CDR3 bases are TGCAGTGCAGGTGGGGAGACCCAGTACTTC.